This TCR beta chain was identified in a study of T cells in Graves' hyperthyroidism and ophthalmopathy. RNA transcripts gave rise to amplified TCR beta CDR3 regions. TCR CDR3 underwent first-round RT-PCR with the HTBI primer set. Each CDR3 protein gets one entry after TCRdb re-called the multiplex PCR reads with MiXCR. The top ten hold roughly 6.2% of the sample, which has a few hundred thousand distinct CDR3 sequences, roughly 13% seen once. A few counts support this clonotype. The source of this sequence is a woman under 40 with Graves' hyperthyroidism that later progressed to Graves' ophthalmopathy. Sequences were obtained from blood.

CDR3 coding DNA: TGTGCCATCAGTGAGTCCTCTGTAGAACGGTGCTACACCTTC. Amino acids: CAISESSVERCYTF. V gene TRBV10-3 combines with J gene TRBJ1-2; the D is unclear. V was trimmed by 0 bases and J by 9 bases, leaving 14 bases between them. The CDR3 covers 14 residues. Germline CDR1 is ENHRY and CDR2 is SYGVKD.